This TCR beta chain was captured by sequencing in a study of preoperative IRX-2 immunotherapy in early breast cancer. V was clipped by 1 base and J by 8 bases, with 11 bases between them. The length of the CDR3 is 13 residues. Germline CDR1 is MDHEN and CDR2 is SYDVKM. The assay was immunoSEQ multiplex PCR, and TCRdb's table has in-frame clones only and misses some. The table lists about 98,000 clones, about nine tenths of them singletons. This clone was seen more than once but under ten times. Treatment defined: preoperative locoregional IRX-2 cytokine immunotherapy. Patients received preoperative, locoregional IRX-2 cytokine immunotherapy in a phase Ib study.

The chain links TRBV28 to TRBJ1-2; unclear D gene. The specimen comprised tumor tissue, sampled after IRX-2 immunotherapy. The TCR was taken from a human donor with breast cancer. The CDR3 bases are TGTGCCAGCAGTTTATTATCCAGACCCGGCTACACCTTC. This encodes CASSLLSRPGYTF.